Below, 10 T cell receptor beta chains from the same sample are listed, as sequenced in a study of beta chain features in type 1 diabetes. What was sequenced were expressed TCRB transcripts, since all of the isolated RNA had been reverse transcribed. Clones were sequenced by immunoSEQ multiplex PCR, and TCRdb holds only the in-frame ones, with some missing. Of roughly 400,000 clones listed, 8.5% to 10% are singletons. Antigen specificity for these receptors is unknown. Study observations and caveats: Patients with Type 1 diabetes showed moderately but significantly shorter TCRB CDR3s in all four CD4+ subsets.

Material: central memory CD4+ T cells from blood. These receptors came from a man aged 30 to 45 with type 1 diabetes.

This clone has only a few counts. The rearrangement links TRBV29-1 to TRBJ2-7; D remains ambiguous. Trimming took 6 bases from V and 0 from J, leaving 15 bases between them. Germline V gene sequence: CDR1 SQVTM, CDR2 ANQGSEA. This CDR3 contains 14 residues. The CDR3 here is CSVAYSISSYEQYF. As DNA, the CDR3 is TGCAGCGTGGCCTATTCGATCTCCTCCTACGAGCAGTACTTC.

Ten or more counts support this clone. The chain uses TRBV7-2 and TRBJ1-2; a possible D gene is TRBD1 (5 bases). V lost 4 bases and J lost 5, with 14 bases in between. Germline loops: CDR1 SGHTA, CDR2 FQGNSA. This CDR3 is 14 amino acids long. CDR3 nucleotide sequence: TGTGCCAGCAGCTCGGGGCCGATCAAGTATGGCTACACCTTC. Its translation: CASSSGPIKYGYTF. The complete variable domain, with remaining parts taken from reference TRBV7-2 and TRBJ1-2, reads GAGVSQSPSNKVTEKGKDVELRCDPISGHTALYWYRQSLGQGLEFLIYFQGNSAPDKSGLPSDRFSAERTGGSVSTLTIQRTQQEDSAVYLCASSSGPIKYGYTFGSGTRLTVV.

This clone has only a few counts. The chain uses TRBV9 and TRBJ1-3; perhaps TRBD1 as D (5 bases). V dropped 0 bases and J dropped 2 bases, with 12 bases sitting between them. In germline, CDR1 is SGDLS, CDR2 YYNGEE. The CDR3 is 16 amino acids. In nucleotides, the CDR3 is TGTGCCAGCAGCGTAGGAGGGCGAGGGGCTGGAAACACCATATATTTT. It encodes CASSVGGRGAGNTIYF.

V is TRBV27 and J is TRBJ2-3, with 8 bases that match TRBD2. Germline lookup yields CDR1 MNHEY and CDR2 SMNVEV (reference sequence). The CDR3 contains 17 residues. The V segment lost 2 bases and the J segment 4 bases; nucleotides outside the gene matches: 11. The CDR3 reads CASSLRWREVPSDTQYF. CDR3 sequence (DNA): TGTGCCAGCAGTTTAAGATGGCGGGAGGTACCATCAGATACGCAGTATTTT.

This clone was counted ten times or more. The V and J genes are TRBV6-1 and TRBJ2-1; 16 bases map to TRBD2. CDR1 is MNHNS and CDR2 is SASEGT in the germline V gene. The CDR3 consists of 16 residues. The V gene end was trimmed by 2 bases and the J gene end by 9 bases; junction bases not matched to a gene: 4. CDR3 loop: CASSEFGTSGRAEQFF. The CDR3 nucleotides are TGTGCCAGCAGTGAATTTGGGACTAGCGGGAGGGCTGAGCAGTTCTTC.

In its sample, this clone was seen a few times. This rearrangement joins TRBV7-6 to TRBJ2-1; the match to TRBD1 covers 8 bases. Per the germline V gene, CDR1 is SGHVS and CDR2 is FNYEAQ. V dropped 1 base and J dropped 9; count of bases not matched to a gene: 5. The CDR3 runs 14 residues. The chain's CDR3 is CASSLGATGGEQFF. The CDR3 nucleotides are TGTGCCAGCAGCTTAGGGGCTACAGGGGGTGAGCAGTTCTTC.

Ten or more counts support this clone. The chain employs TRBV2 and TRBJ2-3; D is perhaps TRBD1 or TRBD2 (5 bases each). The V gene lost 6 bases and the J gene lost 4 bases, with 8 bases spanning the gap. Germline V gene lookup returns CDR1 SNHLY and CDR2 FYNNEI. The CDR3 spans 12 residues. DNA for the CDR3: TGTGCCAGCAGACAGGAGGCAGATACGCAGTATTTT. This sequence encodes CASRQEADTQYF.

The genes are TRBV9 and TRBJ2-3; 15 bases match TRBD2. The CDR3 spans 18 residues. Per germline, CDR1 SGDLS and CDR2 YYNGEE. Trimming cost V 3 bases and J 2 bases; bases outside gene matches: 7. CDR3 DNA sequence: TGTGCCAGCAGCGCCTCCTGGACTAGCGGGAGGGTCACAGATACGCAGTATTTT. This encodes CASSASWTSGRVTDTQYF.

V gene TRBV5-1 combines with J gene TRBJ1-5; D not resolved. Deletions cut 0 bases from V and 7 bases from J, with 5 bases between. Germline V gives CDR1 SGHRS, CDR2 YFSETQ. The CDR3 is 12 residues long. In nucleotides, the CDR3 is TGCGCCAGCAGCTTGGAAATCCAGCCCCAGCATTTT. This encodes CASSLEIQPQHF. Complete variable domain (other parts from reference TRBV5-1 and TRBJ1-5): KAGVTQTPRYLIKTRGQQVTLSCSPISGHRSVSWYQQTPGQGLQFLFEYFSETQRNKGNFPGRFSGRQFSNSRSEMNVSTLELGDSALYLCASSLEIQPQHFGDGTRLSIL.

This clone was recorded a few times. This chain joins TRBV14 and TRBJ2-7; 12 nucleotides align to TRBD2. Trimming cost V 0 bases and J 3 bases; bases outside gene matches: 0. CDR1 and CDR2 from the germline V gene are SGHDN and FVKESK. The CDR3 is 15 amino acids. The CDR3 loop reads CASSQELAGGYEQYF. DNA for the CDR3: TGTGCCAGCAGCCAAGAACTAGCGGGAGGCTACGAGCAGTACTTC.